What follows are 20 T cell receptor beta chains derived from one specimen sequenced in a study of T cell clones after liver transplantation. Profiled with immunoSEQ multiplex PCR; TCRdb holds only in-frame clones, not every one. The sample yields nearly 55,000 clones, about 81% seen once. This sample comprised CD4+ T cells from blood, obtained before liver transplant. These receptors all come from a human donor who received a liver transplant.

V and J are TRBV7-2 and TRBJ2-3, with D perhaps TRBD2 (5 bases). The germline CDR1 and CDR2 sequences are SGHTA and FQGNSA. Between the trimmed V and J ends, which lost 0 bases and 4 bases, there was a span of 11 bases. The length of the CDR3 is 15 residues. The CDR3 protein is CASSLASVVADTQYF. DNA for the CDR3: TGTGCCAGCAGCTTAGCTAGCGTTGTCGCAGATACGCAGTATTTT.

J is TRBJ2-5 and V is TRBV19, with D maybe TRBD1 (6 bases). The V gene lost 3 bases and the J gene lost 4 bases, with 12 bases spanning the gap. This CDR3 region has 14 residues. CDR1 and CDR2 (germline): LNHDA, SQIVND (reference sequence). The CDR3 reads CASSMGRGLETQYF. CDR3 bases: TGTGCCAGTAGTATGGGTAGGGGGTTAGAGACCCAGTACTTC.

The chain recombines TRBV2 with TRBJ1-6; D might be TRBD1 (5 bases). The germline gives CDR1 SNHLY, CDR2 FYNNEI. V was clipped by 7 bases and J by 6 bases, with 19 bases between them. The CDR3 is 16 residues long. The DNA of the CDR3 is TGTGCCAGCAAATCGGAAGACGGACATCTTAATTCACCCCTCCACTTT. Its protein is CASKSEDGHLNSPLHF.

Details on this clone: The germline gene is not matched at one end of the junction; a read error may be the cause. V usage is TRBV6-6 and J usage is TRBJ2-7; no reliable D call. The CDR3 sequence is 14 residues long. The germline gives CDR1 MNHNY, CDR2 SVGAGI (reference sequence). CDR3 nucleotide sequence: TGTGCCAGCAGGCCACCTCTAACAACTCTACTACTGCTCTTC. Protein product: CASRPPLTTLLLLF.

This sequence joins TRBV6-1 and TRBJ2-3; D is unclear. The CDR3 consists of 13 residues. V was clipped by 2 bases and J by 5 bases, with 8 bases between them. Germline V CDR1 and CDR2: MNHNS, SASEGT. CDR3 in DNA: TGTGCCAGCAGTGAAATGTGGGAAGATACGCAGTATTTT. Translating it yields CASSEMWEDTQYF.

The V call is TRBV29-1, the J call TRBJ1-2; D might be TRBD1 (6 bases). Trimming removed 4 bases from V and 7 bases from J, with 10 bases in between. The germline V gene encodes CDR1 SQVTM and CDR2 ANQGSEA. This CDR3 is built from 11 residues. For the CDR3, the DNA is TGCAGCGTTGCAGGGGTTGGTGGCTACACCTTC. This translates into CSVAGVGGYTF.

This chain joins TRBV19 and TRBJ1-2, with TRBD1 identical over 8 bases. The CDR3 runs 14 residues. Germline-derived CDR1 and CDR2 are LNHDA and SQIVND (reference sequence). Trimming cost V 7 bases and J 4 bases; bases outside gene matches: 8. Here the CDR3 reads CASKKTGASYGYTF. The CDR3 nucleotides read TGTGCCAGTAAGAAGACAGGGGCGAGCTATGGCTACACCTTC.

The CDR3 DNA reads as TGCAGCGTTGAGGCGTTCAGACAAGAGACCCAGTACTTC. It is translated as CSVEAFRQETQYF. This chain uses TRBV29-1 with TRBJ2-5, with no clear D. CDR3 size: 13 residues. Germline assignment: CDR1 SQVTM and CDR2 ANQGSEA. With 3 bases removed from V and 2 bases from J, the gap between germline ends came to 10 bases.

The J gene is TRBJ1-1, the V gene TRBV10-3; D gene ambiguous. The germline gives CDR1 ENHRY, CDR2 SYGVKD. Trimming shortened V by 2 bases and J by 10 bases, and 14 bases separated the two germline ends. This CDR3 comprises 13 residues. The CDR3 region is CAISEMSPRTAFF. The CDR3 nucleotides read TGTGCCATCAGTGAGATGAGCCCAAGGACAGCTTTCTTT.

V and J are TRBV5-1 and TRBJ2-2; a possible D gene is TRBD1 (6 bases). Trimming took 6 bases from V and 4 from J, leaving 19 bases between them. Germline lookup yields CDR1 SGHRS and CDR2 YFSETQ. There are 16 residues in the CDR3. The DNA of the CDR3 is TGCGCCAGCATCCCCGGGACACCAAGGGGCACCGGGGAGCTGTTTTTT. Amino acids: CASIPGTPRGTGELFF.

J is TRBJ1-5 and V is TRBV5-1; no clear D. CDR1 SGHRS and CDR2 YFSETQ come from the germline V gene. V was cut by 7 bases and J by 4 bases, with 12 bases left in between. This CDR3 contains 13 residues. CDR3 nucleotides: TGCGCCAGCCGGCGGGCAGAAAATCAGCCCCAGCATTTT. It yields the protein CASRRAENQPQHF.

CDR3 loop: CASSRSTGGGGNEQFF. As DNA, the CDR3 is TGCGCCAGCAGCCGGTCTACCGGGGGCGGGGGCAATGAGCAGTTCTTC. The rearrangement uses TRBV4-3 and TRBJ2-1; D might be TRBD2 (7 bases). The length of the CDR3 is 16 residues. The ends were cut back, 4 bases at V and 6 bases at J, with 19 bases in the middle. Germline V CDR1 and CDR2: LGHNA, YSLEER.

The chain is built from TRBV12-5 and TRBJ2-3; TRBD2 might be the D (5 bases). In germline, CDR1 is LGHNT, CDR2 FRNRAP. Trimming cost V 3 bases and J 0 bases, with 10 bases left between them. The CDR3 totals 15 residues. CDR3: CASGFGLGSTDTQYF. The CDR3 nucleotides are TGTGCTAGTGGTTTCGGACTTGGGAGCACAGATACGCAGTATTTT.

The rearrangement links TRBV18 to TRBJ2-3; 7 bases align to TRBD2. Germline V gene data show CDR1 as KGHSH and CDR2 as LQKENI. The CDR3 has 14 amino acids. J was trimmed by 5 bases and V by 0 bases; bases with no gene match: 2. This CDR3 reads CASSPPASGDTQYF. In DNA form, the CDR3 reads TGTGCCAGCTCACCACCGGCTAGCGGAGATACGCAGTATTTT.

V and J are TRBV6-5 and TRBJ1-2; maybe TRBD1 (5 bases). Germline-derived CDR1 and CDR2 are MNHEY and SVGAGI. The CDR3 sequence is 11 residues long. V was shortened by 9 bases and J by 2 bases, with 7 bases between the two germline ends. The CDR3 coding sequence is TGTGCCAGTTCAGGGAACTATGGCTACACCTTC. Translating it yields CASSGNYGYTF.

This clone was detected only once. The V call is TRBV5-1, the J call TRBJ2-3; 7 positions agree with TRBD2. Germline values: CDR1 SGHRS, CDR2 YFSETQ. This CDR3 contains 15 residues. V shed 3 bases and J 1 base; nucleotides not matched to a gene: 5. In nucleotides, the CDR3 is TGCGCCAGCAGCTCTGGGACTACGGGCACAGATACGCAGTATTTT. Translated, it gives CASSSGTTGTDTQYF.

This rearrangement joins TRBV7-3 to TRBJ2-6; tentatively, D is TRBD2 (6 bases). The V gene lost 6 bases and the J gene lost 4 bases, with 13 bases spanning the gap. Germline loops: CDR1 SGHTA, CDR2 FQGTGA. This CDR3 has 15 amino acids. The CDR3 sequence: CASRGGVSGANVLTF. The DNA for the CDR3 is TGTGCCAGCAGAGGAGGGGTCTCCGGGGCCAACGTCCTGACTTTC.

The chain uses TRBV30 and TRBJ1-1, with a weak D call TRBD1 (5 bases). V lost 8 bases and J 5 bases, leaving 18 bases between the germline ends. The CDR3 consists of 13 residues. Germline CDR1 and CDR2: GTSNPN and SVGIG (reference sequence). CDR3 loop: CALTKGRGTEAFF. The CDR3 DNA sequence: TGTGCCCTGACAAAGGGGCGCGGAACTGAAGCTTTCTTT.

The chain links TRBV5-6 to TRBJ2-7; 7 bases are a match to TRBD1. CDR3 length: 14 residues. V shed 0 bases, J shed 5 bases, and the junction held 5 bases outside the gene matches. Germline V gene sequence: CDR1 SGHDT, CDR2 YYEEEE. This chain's CDR3 is CASSLGQGGDEQYF. CDR3 sequence (DNA): TGTGCCAGCAGCTTGGGACAGGGCGGCGACGAGCAGTACTTC.

The chain is built from TRBV2 and TRBJ1-4; 9 bases map to TRBD1. The CDR3 contains 16 residues. Germline CDR1 and CDR2: SNHLY and FYNNEI. Losses at the gene ends were 5 bases for V and 2 bases for J; bases not matched to a gene: 6. The CDR3 coding sequence is TGTGCCAGCAGTAAAACAGGGGGCACTACTAATGAAAAACTGTTTTTT. It yields the protein CASSKTGGTTNEKLFF.